This T cell receptor (beta chain) comes out of a study of T cell repertoires in cytomegalovirus infection. Study-level information: HLA-B-restricted CMV epitopes that are well studied were used alongside recently identified HLA-C-restricted ones. Through public TCR beta signatures, both CMV infection and matching HLA type were indicated.

One entry per CDR3 protein, called by TCRdb with MiXCR from the reads. The table has 370,000 or so distinct CDR3 sequences, approximately 35% seen once. With respect to this clonotype: Its antigen is as yet unknown.

Study-wide results and limits: HLA-C-restricted CMV-specific TCR beta clonotypes prevailed in the ex vivo response. Public TCR beta family frequency separated CMV-and-HLA carriers, including in an independent cohort.

Germline CDR1 and CDR2: MDHEN and SYDVKM. The CDR3 is 14 residues long. V gave up 5 bases and J gave up 3 bases; unmatched junction bases: 4. This chain joins TRBV28 and TRBJ2-1, with TRBD2 identical over 7 bases. The sequence was obtained from a human donor in good health (CMV status not recorded). Some clones in this sample may be carry-over from other donors' samples. This specimen consisted of cultured PBMCs, obtained from culture after CMV antigen stimulation. The CDR3 loop reads CASSILADYNEQFF. The CDR3 DNA reads as TGTGCCAGCAGTATCCTAGCGGACTACAATGAGCAGTTCTTC.